The 15 T cell receptor beta chains in this list originate from one sample, sequenced in a study of cytomegalovirus exposure and HLA in healthy donors. Primers: 60 Vbeta forward and 13 Jbeta reverse. TCRdb's copy holds only in-frame clones and misses some; the assay was immunoSEQ multiplex PCR. The sample lists approximately 100,000 clones, over 65% occurring once. The sequenced material came from PBMCs. The receptors come from a male donor in good health and CMV-seronegative.

The chain employs TRBV10-2 and TRBJ1-2; D remains unclear. Trimming took off 2 bases at V and 0 bases at J, with 10 bases between the two ends. The CDR3 is made up of 15 amino acids. Germline V gene sequence: CDR1 WSHSY, CDR2 SAAADI. The CDR3 DNA reads TGCGCCAGCAGTGAGACAGCAAATCCTAACTATGGCTACACCTTC. This gives the protein CASSETANPNYGYTF.

This clone has a single count. The chain recombines TRBV20-1 with TRBJ1-2; no clear D gene. CDR3 length: 11 amino acids. V gave up 0 bases and J gave up 4 bases, with 3 bases separating them. The germline V gene encodes CDR1 DFQATT and CDR2 SNEGSKA (reference sequence). The CDR3 region is CSARDSYGYTF. For the CDR3, the DNA is TGCAGTGCTAGAGACAGCTATGGCTACACCTTC.

The gene calls are TRBV9 and TRBJ2-1, with 13 nucleotides matching TRBD2. CDR1 and CDR2 from the germline V gene are SGDLS and YYNGEE. J lost 0 bases, V lost 4 bases, and 7 bases had no gene match. This CDR3 is built from 18 residues. CDR3 nucleotide sequence: TGTGCCAGCAGCACCCGGACTAGCGGGGGAGGCTCCTACAATGAGCAGTTCTTC. This sequence encodes CASSTRTSGGGSYNEQFF.

The J gene is TRBJ2-7, the V gene TRBV5-1; TRBD2 matches 9 bases. The germline V gene has CDR1 SGHRS and CDR2 YFSETQ. The V segment lost 1 base and the J segment 3 bases; nucleotides outside the gene matches: 17. CDR3 length: 19 residues. CDR3 in amino acids: CASSLIAVAGENPIYEQYF. The CDR3 bases are TGCGCCAGCAGCTTGATAGCGGTAGCGGGAGAGAACCCCATCTACGAGCAGTACTTC.

The chain is built from TRBV6-5 and TRBJ2-7; TRBD2 matches at 11 bases. The CDR3 has 15 residues. Germline V CDR1 and CDR2: MNHEY, SVGAGI. The ends lost 6 bases at V and 3 bases at J; junction bases unmatched: 7. In DNA, the CDR3 is TGTGCCAGCAGCTTACTAGCGGGAGCTGGCTACGAGCAGTACTTC. This sequence encodes CASSLLAGAGYEQYF.

This clone was detected a few times. The gene calls are TRBV18 and TRBJ2-3; a possible D gene is TRBD2 (6 bases). V was trimmed by 6 bases and J by 5 bases, leaving 9 bases between them. The CDR3 is 12 amino acids. CDR1 is KGHSH, CDR2 LQKENI, per germline. The CDR3 loop reads CASSQAGDTQYF. The DNA for the CDR3 is TGTGCCAGCTCTCAAGCGGGAGATACGCAGTATTTT.

This chain connects TRBV10-3 to TRBJ1-6, with no clear D. V shed 2 bases and J shed 8 bases, with 7 bases lying between them. This CDR3 region has 13 residues. Germline CDR1 reads ENHRY; CDR2 reads SYGVKD. DNA for the CDR3: TGTGCCATCAGTGAGGCAGGTGATTCACCCCTCCACTTT. This gives the protein CAISEAGDSPLHF.

The chain joins TRBV28 to TRBJ1-4; a possible D gene is TRBD1 (5 bases). Germline V gives CDR1 MDHEN, CDR2 SYDVKM. The ends were cut back, 6 bases at V and 8 bases at J, with 16 bases in the middle. The CDR3 is 14 amino acids. CDR3 loop: CASRGTGTVEKLFF. CDR3 bases: TGTGCCAGCAGGGGGACTGGGACGGTAGAAAAACTGTTTTTT. The variable domain in full, with the rest retrieved from reference TRBV28 and TRBJ1-4, is DVKVTQSSRYLVKRTGEKVFLECVQDMDHENMFWYRQDPGLGLRLIYFSYDVKMKEKGDIPEGYSVSREKKERFSLILESASTNQTSMYLCASRGTGTVEKLFFGSGTQLSVL.

J is TRBJ2-7 and V is TRBV7-3; TRBD2 agrees at 13 bases. J gave up 5 bases and V 5 bases, and 6 bases lay outside the gene matches. Germline-derived CDR1 and CDR2 are SGHTA and FQGTGA. The CDR3 has 15 amino acids. CDR3 DNA sequence: TGTGCCAGCAGCCTACGACTAGCGGGAGGTGACGAGCAGTACTTC. This gives the protein CASSLRLAGGDEQYF. The full variable domain, with the rest looked up from reference TRBV7-3 and TRBJ2-7, is GAGVSQTPSNKVTEKGKYVELRCDPISGHTALYWYRQSLGQGPEFLIYFQGTGAADDSGLPNDRFFAVRPEGSVSTLKIQRTERGDSAVYLCASSLRLAGGDEQYFGPGTRLTVT.

This clone was detected a few times. The chain joins TRBV2 to TRBJ1-2; D gene ambiguous. Germline V gene lookup returns CDR1 SNHLY and CDR2 FYNNEI. Between the trimmed V and J ends, which lost 7 bases and 0 bases, there was a span of 12 bases. The CDR3 spans 14 residues. The CDR3 DNA is TGTGCCAGCAAGTTGGCACCTTCTAACTATGGCTACACCTTC. Translating gives CASKLAPSNYGYTF.

This clone was recorded only once. The chain recombines TRBV5-6 with TRBJ1-4; TRBD1 matches at 7 bases. The germline gives CDR1 SGHDT, CDR2 YYEEEE. The CDR3 runs 12 residues. V lost 3 bases to trimming and J lost 13 bases; unmatched junction nucleotides: 6. CDR3 loop: CASSYYRGTLFF. The CDR3 DNA reads as TGTGCCAGCAGCTATTACAGGGGCACACTGTTTTTT.

This clone was counted once. The chain employs TRBV5-1 and TRBJ2-2; D is perhaps TRBD1 (6 bases). The germline V and J ends were trimmed by 4 bases and 0 bases, with 22 bases remaining between them. Germline-derived CDR1 and CDR2 are SGHRS and YFSETQ. CDR3 length equals 19 residues. CDR3 sequence: CASSPYLIRGTTNTGELFF. The CDR3 nucleotides are TGCGCCAGCAGCCCCTATTTAATTAGGGGGACCACGAACACCGGGGAGCTGTTTTTT.

Comment on this clone: The sample holds other DNA sequences that translate to the same CDR3. The gene calls are TRBV19 and TRBJ2-1, with 9 bases that match TRBD1. Germline V gene data show CDR1 as LNHDA and CDR2 as SQIVND (reference sequence). V gave up 4 bases and J gave up 8 bases; unmatched junction bases: 3. The CDR3 contains 13 residues. The CDR3 bases are TGTGCCAGTAGTAGAGACAGGGGGGATGAGCAGTTCTTC. Residues: CASSRDRGDEQFF. The full variable domain, its missing parts supplied by reference TRBV19 and TRBJ2-1, is DGGITQSPKYLFRKEGQNVTLSCEQNLNHDAMYWYRQDPGQGLRLIYYSQIVNDFQKGDIAEGYSVSREKKESFPLTVTSAQKNPTAFYLCASSRDRGDEQFFGPGTRLTVL.

V is TRBV18 and J is TRBJ1-1, with a tentative D call TRBD1 (5 bases). Between the trimmed V and J ends, which lost 3 bases and 5 bases, there was a span of 10 bases. Germline CDR1 reads KGHSH; CDR2 reads LQKENI. The CDR3 extends over 13 amino acids. CDR3 nucleotide sequence: TGTGCCAGCTCACCCTCGGGGGGGACTGAAGCTTTCTTT. Encoded protein: CASSPSGGTEAFF.

This rearrangement joins TRBV9 to TRBJ2-1; no reliable D call. V lost 0 bases to trimming and J lost 3 bases, with 10 bases between them. Germline V lookup: CDR1 SGDLS, CDR2 YYNGEE. This CDR3 is 15 amino acids long. CDR3 residues: CASSVEGSLYNEQFF. As DNA, the CDR3 is TGTGCCAGCAGCGTAGAAGGTAGCCTCTACAATGAGCAGTTCTTC.